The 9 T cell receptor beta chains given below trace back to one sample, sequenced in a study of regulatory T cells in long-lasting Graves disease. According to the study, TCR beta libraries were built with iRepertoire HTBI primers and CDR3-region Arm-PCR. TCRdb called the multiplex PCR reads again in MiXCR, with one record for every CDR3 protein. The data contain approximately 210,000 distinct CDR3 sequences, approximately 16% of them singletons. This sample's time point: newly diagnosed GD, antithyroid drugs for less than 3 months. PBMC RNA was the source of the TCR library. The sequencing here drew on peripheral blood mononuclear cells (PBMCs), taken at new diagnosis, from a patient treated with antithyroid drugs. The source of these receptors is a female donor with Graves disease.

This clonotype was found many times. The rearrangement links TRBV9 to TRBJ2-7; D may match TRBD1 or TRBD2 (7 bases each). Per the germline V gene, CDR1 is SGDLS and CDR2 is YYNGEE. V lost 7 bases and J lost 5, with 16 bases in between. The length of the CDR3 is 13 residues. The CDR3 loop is CASGGGAGDEQYF. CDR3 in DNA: TGTGCCAGCGGAGGGGGCGCGGGAGACGAGCAGTACTTC.

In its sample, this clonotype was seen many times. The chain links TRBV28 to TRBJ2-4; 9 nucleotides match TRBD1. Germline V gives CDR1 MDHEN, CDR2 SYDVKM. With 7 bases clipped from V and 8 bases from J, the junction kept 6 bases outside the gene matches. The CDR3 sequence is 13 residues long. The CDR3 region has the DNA TGTGCCAGCACCTCTGGGACAGGGTACATTCAGTACTTC. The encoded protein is CASTSGTGYIQYF.

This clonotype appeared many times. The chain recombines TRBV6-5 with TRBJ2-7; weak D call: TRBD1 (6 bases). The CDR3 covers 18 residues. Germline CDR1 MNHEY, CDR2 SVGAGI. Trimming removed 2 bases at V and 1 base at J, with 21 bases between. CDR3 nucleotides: TGTGCCAGCAGTTACGACTGGGGACCCGGGGACAAATCCTACGAGCAGTACTTC. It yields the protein CASSYDWGPGDKSYEQYF.

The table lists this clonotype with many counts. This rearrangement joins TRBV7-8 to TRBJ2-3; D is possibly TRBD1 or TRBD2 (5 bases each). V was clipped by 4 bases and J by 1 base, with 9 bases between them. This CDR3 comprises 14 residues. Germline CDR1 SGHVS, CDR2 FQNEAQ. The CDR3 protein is CASSSTGRTDTQYF. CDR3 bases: TGTGCCAGCAGCTCTACGGGGCGCACAGATACGCAGTATTTT.

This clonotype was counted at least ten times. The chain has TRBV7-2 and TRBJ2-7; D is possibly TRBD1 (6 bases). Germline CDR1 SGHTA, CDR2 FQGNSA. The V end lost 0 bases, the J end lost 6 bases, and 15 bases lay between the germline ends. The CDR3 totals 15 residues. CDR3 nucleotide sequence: TGTGCCAGCAGCTTAGCTGGGCAGGGGATTAGCGAGCAGTACTTC. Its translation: CASSLAGQGISEQYF.

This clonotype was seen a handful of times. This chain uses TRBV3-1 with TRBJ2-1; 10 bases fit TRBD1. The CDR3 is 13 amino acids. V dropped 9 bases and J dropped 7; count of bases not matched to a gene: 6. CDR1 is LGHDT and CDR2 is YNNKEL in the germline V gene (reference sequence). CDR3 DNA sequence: TGTGCCAGTACCGACAGGGGGCTGAATGAGCAGTTCTTC. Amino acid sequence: CASTDRGLNEQFF.

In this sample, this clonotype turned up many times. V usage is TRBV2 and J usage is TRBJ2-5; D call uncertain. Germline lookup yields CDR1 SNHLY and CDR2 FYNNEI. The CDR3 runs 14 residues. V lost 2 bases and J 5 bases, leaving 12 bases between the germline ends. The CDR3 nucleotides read TGTGCCAGCAGTGAATTTATTATCGGGGAGACCCAGTACTTC. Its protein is CASSEFIIGETQYF.

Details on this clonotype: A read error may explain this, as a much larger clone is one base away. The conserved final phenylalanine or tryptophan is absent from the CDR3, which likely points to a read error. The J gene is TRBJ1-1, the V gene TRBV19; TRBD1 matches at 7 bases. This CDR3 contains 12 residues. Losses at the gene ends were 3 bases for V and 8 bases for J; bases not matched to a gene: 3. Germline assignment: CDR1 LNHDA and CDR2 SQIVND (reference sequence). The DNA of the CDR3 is TGTGCCAGTAGTATCGAGGGGGCCGAAGCTTTCTTG. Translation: CASSIEGAEAFL.

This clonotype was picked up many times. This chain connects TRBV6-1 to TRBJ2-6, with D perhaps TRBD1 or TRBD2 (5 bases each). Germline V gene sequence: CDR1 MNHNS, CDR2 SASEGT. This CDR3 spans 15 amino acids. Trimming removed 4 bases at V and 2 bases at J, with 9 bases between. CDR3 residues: CASSGRGAGANVLTF. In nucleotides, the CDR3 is TGTGCCAGCAGTGGACGAGGGGCTGGGGCCAACGTCCTGACTTTC.